These 9 T cell receptor beta chains came from one sample sequenced in a study of T cell responses to AZD1222 COVID-19 vaccine. The assay was immunoSEQ multiplex PCR, and TCRdb's table has in-frame clones only and misses some. This table has more than 150,000 clones, around 93% appearing once. This material consisted of peripheral blood, taken on day 0 of AZD1222 vaccination. The receptors stem from an adult in good health.

The chain combines TRBV6-2 or TRBV6-3 with TRBJ2-7; a possible D gene is TRBD2 (6 bases). CDR1 and CDR2 (germline): MNHEY, SVGEGT. This CDR3 is built from 11 residues. V lost 5 bases and J 4 bases, leaving 6 bases between the germline ends. CDR3 nucleotide sequence: TGTGCCAGCAGTGGAGGGTACGAGCAGTACTTC. This sequence encodes CASSGGYEQYF.

The rearrangement links TRBV28 to TRBJ2-7; D remains ambiguous. CDR3 length: 10 amino acids. The germline gives CDR1 MDHEN, CDR2 SYDVKM. Deletions cut 8 bases from V and 4 bases from J, with 6 bases between. CDR3 residues: CASRRYEQYF. For the CDR3, the DNA is TGTGCCAGCCGACGGTACGAGCAGTACTTC. The variable domain in full, completed from reference TRBV28 and TRBJ2-7, reads DVKVTQSSRYLVKRTGEKVFLECVQDMDHENMFWYRQDPGLGLRLIYFSYDVKMKEKGDIPEGYSVSREKKERFSLILESASTNQTSMYLCASRRYEQYFGPGTRLTVT.

V gene TRBV18 combines with J gene TRBJ2-5; no clear D gene. This CDR3 is 13 amino acids long. The V gene's germline CDR1 is KGHSH and CDR2 LQKENI. V lost 4 bases, J lost 0 bases, and 6 bases lay in between. The chain's CDR3 is CASSLSDQETQYF. Written as DNA, the CDR3 is TGTGCCAGCTCACTGTCCGACCAAGAGACCCAGTACTTC.

The chain uses TRBV28 and TRBJ1-4; the D gene is possibly TRBD1 (5 bases). CDR3 size: 12 residues. Germline-derived CDR1 and CDR2 are MDHEN and SYDVKM. The CDR3 DNA follows: TGTGCTACCAGGGCAACTAATGAAAAACTGTTTTTT. Translating gives CATRATNEKLFF.

V is TRBV12-3 or TRBV12-4 and J is TRBJ2-1; 7 nucleotides match TRBD2. This CDR3 has 12 residues. V shed 7 bases, J shed 8 bases, and the junction held 5 bases outside the gene matches. CDR3 protein: CASTRREYEQFF. Here the CDR3 DNA reads TGTGCCAGCACCCGGCGGGAGTATGAGCAGTTCTTC.

This sequence joins TRBV9 and TRBJ1-5; D unclear. The V end was cut by 8 bases, the J end by 6 bases, with 0 bases between. Per germline, CDR1 SGDLS and CDR2 YYNGEE. CDR3 length: 8 amino acids. CDR3 bases: TGTGCCAGTCAGCCCCAGCATTTT. Its protein product is CASQPQHF.

V usage is TRBV30 and J usage is TRBJ1-6; possibly TRBD1 for D (5 bases). V lost 3 bases and J lost 5, with 8 bases in between. The CDR3 is 13 amino acids. The germline CDR1 and CDR2 sequences are GTSNPN and SVGIG (reference sequence). CDR3 coding DNA: TGTGCCTGGAGAGGGGTTGATAATTCACCCCTCCACTTT. Amino acids: CAWRGVDNSPLHF.

The chain joins TRBV6-4 to TRBJ2-3; 7 nucleotides match TRBD2. The CDR3 has 13 residues. Trimming cost V 3 bases and J 3 bases; bases outside gene matches: 0. The germline gives CDR1 MRHNA, CDR2 SNTAGT. In nucleotides, the CDR3 is TGTGCCAGCAGTGAGCGGGAGACAGATACGCAGTATTTT. As protein: CASSERETDTQYF.

The CDR3 sequence is CASSYLRAGLREQYF. CDR3 nucleotide sequence: TGTGCCAGCAGTTATCTAAGGGCAGGGTTGCGCGAGCAGTACTTC. The rearrangement links TRBV6-2 or TRBV6-3 to TRBJ2-7, with D possibly matching TRBD1 (5 bases). The CDR3 sequence is 15 residues long. V dropped 3 bases and J dropped 6 bases, with 18 bases sitting between them. CDR1 and CDR2 from the germline V gene are MNHEY and SVGEGT.